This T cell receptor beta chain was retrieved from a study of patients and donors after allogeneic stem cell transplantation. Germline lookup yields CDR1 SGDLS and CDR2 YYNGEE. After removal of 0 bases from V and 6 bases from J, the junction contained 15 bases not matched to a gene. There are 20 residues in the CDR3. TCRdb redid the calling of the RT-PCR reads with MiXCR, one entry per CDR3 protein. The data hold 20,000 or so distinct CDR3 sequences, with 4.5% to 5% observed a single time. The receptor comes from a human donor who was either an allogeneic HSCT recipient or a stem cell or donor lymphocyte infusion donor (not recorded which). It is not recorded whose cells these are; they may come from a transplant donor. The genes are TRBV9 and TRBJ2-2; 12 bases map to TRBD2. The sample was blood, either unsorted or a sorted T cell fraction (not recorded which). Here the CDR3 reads CASSVVVWTSGKQRAGELFF. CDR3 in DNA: TGTGCCAGCAGCGTAGTAGTCTGGACTAGCGGGAAACAGCGTGCCGGGGAGCTGTTTTTT.